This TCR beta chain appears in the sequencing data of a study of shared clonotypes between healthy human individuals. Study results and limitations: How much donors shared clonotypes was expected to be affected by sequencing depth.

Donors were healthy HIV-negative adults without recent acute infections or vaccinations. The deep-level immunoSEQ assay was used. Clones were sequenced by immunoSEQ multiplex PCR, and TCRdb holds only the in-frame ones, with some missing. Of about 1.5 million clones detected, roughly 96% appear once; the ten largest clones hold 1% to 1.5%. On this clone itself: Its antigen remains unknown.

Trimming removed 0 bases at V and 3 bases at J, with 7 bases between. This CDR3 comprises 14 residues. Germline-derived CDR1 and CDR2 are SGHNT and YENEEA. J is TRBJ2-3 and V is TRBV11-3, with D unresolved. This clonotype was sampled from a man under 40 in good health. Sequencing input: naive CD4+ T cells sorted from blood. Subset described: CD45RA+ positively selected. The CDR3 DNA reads TGTGCCAGCAGCTTAGATTATCGGACAGATACGCAGTATTTT. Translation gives CASSLDYRTDTQYF.